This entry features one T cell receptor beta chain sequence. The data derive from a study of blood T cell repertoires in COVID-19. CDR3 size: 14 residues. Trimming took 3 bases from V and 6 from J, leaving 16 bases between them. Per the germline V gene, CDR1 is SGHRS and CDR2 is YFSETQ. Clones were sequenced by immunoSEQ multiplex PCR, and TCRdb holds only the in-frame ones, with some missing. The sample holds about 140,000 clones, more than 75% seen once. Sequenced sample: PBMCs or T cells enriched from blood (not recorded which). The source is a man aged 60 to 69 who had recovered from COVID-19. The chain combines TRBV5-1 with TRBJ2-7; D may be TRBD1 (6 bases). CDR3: CASSWGPVLSEQYF. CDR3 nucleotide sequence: TGCGCCAGCAGCTGGGGGCCAGTTTTAAGCGAGCAGTACTTC.